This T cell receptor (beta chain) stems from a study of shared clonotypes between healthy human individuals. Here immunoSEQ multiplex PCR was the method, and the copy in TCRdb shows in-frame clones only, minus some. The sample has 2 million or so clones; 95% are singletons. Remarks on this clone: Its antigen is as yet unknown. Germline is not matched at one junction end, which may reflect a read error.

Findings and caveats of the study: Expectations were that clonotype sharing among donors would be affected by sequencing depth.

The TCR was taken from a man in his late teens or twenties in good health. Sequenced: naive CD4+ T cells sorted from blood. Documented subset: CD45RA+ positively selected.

DNA of the CDR3: TGTGCCAGCAGGTTAGGGGGGATGGGTCATGAGCAATTCTTC. Encoded protein: CASRLGGMGHEQFF. The rearrangement joins TRBV6-6 to TRBJ2-1; D could derive from TRBD1 or TRBD2 (6 bases each). Per the germline V gene, CDR1 is MNHNY and CDR2 is SVGAGI (reference sequence). This CDR3 is 14 amino acids long.